This T cell receptor (beta chain) was identified during a study of early T cells in non-severe SARS-CoV-2 infection. The protocol attached unique molecular identifiers to individual cDNA molecules. MiXCR, run by TCRdb on the 5' RACE reads, gives a single entry per CDR3 protein. The sample includes roughly 100,000 distinct CDR3 sequences, 9.5% to 15% of them seen just once. This specimen was whole blood, taken at baseline. This TCR derives from an adult who was a healthcare worker with PCR-confirmed SARS-CoV-2 infection or an uninfected control (not recorded which).

CDR3 region: CASSPLTGGKNIQYF. CDR3 DNA: TGTGCCAGCAGCCCCTTGACGGGGGGGAAAAACATTCAGTACTTC. The chain is built from TRBV11-2 and TRBJ2-4, with 8 nucleotides matching TRBD2. The CDR3 covers 15 residues. Germline V gene lookup returns CDR1 SGHAT and CDR2 FQNNGV. With 5 bases clipped from V and 4 bases from J, the junction kept 7 bases outside the gene matches.